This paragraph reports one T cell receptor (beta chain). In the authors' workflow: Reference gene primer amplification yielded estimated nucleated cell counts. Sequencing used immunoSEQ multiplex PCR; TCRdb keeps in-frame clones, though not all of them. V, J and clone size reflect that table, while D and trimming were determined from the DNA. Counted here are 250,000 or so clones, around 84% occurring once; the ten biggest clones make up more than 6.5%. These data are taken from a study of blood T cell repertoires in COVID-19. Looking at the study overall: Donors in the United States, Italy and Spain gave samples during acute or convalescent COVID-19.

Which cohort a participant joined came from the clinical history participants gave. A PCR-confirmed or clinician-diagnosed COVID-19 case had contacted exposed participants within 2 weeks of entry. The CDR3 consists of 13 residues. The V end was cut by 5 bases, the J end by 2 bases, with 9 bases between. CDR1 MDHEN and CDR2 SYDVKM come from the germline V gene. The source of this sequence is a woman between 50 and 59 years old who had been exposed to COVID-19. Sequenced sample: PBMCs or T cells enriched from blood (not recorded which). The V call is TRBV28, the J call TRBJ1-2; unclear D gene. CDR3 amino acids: CASSRGDNYGYTF. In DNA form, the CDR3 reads TGTGCCAGCAGTCGGGGTGACAACTATGGCTACACCTTC.